This T cell receptor (beta chain) was profiled in a study of tumor and adjacent non-tumor tissue in lung cancer (dated by TCRdb to 2017 to 2018). For the wider study: Of the cohort, 12 patients had adenocarcinoma, 2 had squamous cell carcinoma and 1 had small cell lung cancer. The roughly 15 patients were aged roughly 30 to 85 years, included ten or so men and 5 women, and had TNM stage I to III disease. Sequencing produced some 130,000,000 productive TCRbeta reads in total, an average of approximately 4.2 million reads per sample. The study compared bulk TCRbeta repertoires between lung tumor tissue and matched distant non-tumor lung tissue from 15 lung cancer patients. TCRbeta CDR3 sequencing was performed on a few dozen paired specimens, with one tumor sample and one normal lung sample collected per patient.

RNA was isolated from bulk unsorted tissue, and RNA quality was assessed with a NanoDrop ND-1000 and an Agilent 2100. The donors were newly diagnosed lung cancer patients admitted for thoracic surgery in China from August to November 2014 who had not received prior chemotherapy. Patients who had received previous radiotherapy or chemotherapy, or who had another concurrent cancer, were excluded from the study. Pieces of surgical tissue measuring about 1-2 cm3 were kept in RNAlater solution and stored at -80 degrees C until use. Worth noting for this clonotype: What antigen it recognizes has not been identified. No per-base quality is available; no much larger clone lies one base away.

The full study reports these points: TCR diversity was significantly higher in younger patients, and higher tumor TCR diversity was associated with shorter overall and disease-free survival. Tumor tissue showed significantly greater TCR diversity (inverse Simpson) than normal lung tissue (about 400 vs 150, P = 0.0075, Mann-Whitney U test). Neither the sequencing platform nor unique molecular identifiers are mentioned in the methods. The cohort had only around 15 patients, and the authors noted that larger samples and more detailed clinical data are needed. Because peripheral blood was not sequenced, the blood TCRbeta repertoires of the lung cancer patients in the study went unexamined. The top 100 clones accounted for a significantly larger cumulative portion of the repertoire in normal lung than in tumor tissue.

For CDR1 and CDR2, the germline V gene lists LGHNA and YSLEER. V is pared back by 5 bases and J by 4 bases, with 14 bases lying between the germline termini. Taken from cysteine to phenylalanine, the CDR3 has 14 residues. The read is trimmed to its CDR3 DNA, 42 bases read in frame from base 1. Libraries were made using multiplex PCR. The sequencing machine was an Illumina HiSeq 2500. TCRbeta libraries were constructed through three rounds of nested PCR with primers (Table S4) according to protocols modified from ARM-PCR. PCR products of 200-500 bp were gel-excised and purified with the QIAquick gel extraction kit before sequencing. The paper's data handling went like this. Reads were cleaned with Trimmomatic, merged with FLASH into complete CDR3 sequences, and assigned to V(D)J germline segments with MiTCR. Clonal diversity was computed as the inverse Simpson's index with VDJtools. In-frame sequences without a premature stop codon were defined as productive reads. TCRdb took the public reads, trimmed them with fastp at Q25, ran MiXCR for clone calling and kept in-frame beta chains. Every CDR3 protein is listed once, alongside the most common genes and DNA of its rows. TCRdb assigned the V and J calls; the authors' analysis was not used. Recorded for this sample are 200,000 to 250,000 distinct CDR3 sequences; about two thirds of them occurred a single time. In total, the top ten clones hold about 25% of the sample.

The rearranged chain carries TRBV4-3 and TRBJ1-1, with the D gene not clear enough to name. Specimen: lung tumor tissue. The receptor was isolated from a man between 60 and 75 years old with non-small cell lung cancer. The CDR3 reads as follows: CASSSDSGRTEAFF. The DNA is TGCGCCAGCAGCTCAGATTCGGGTCGCACTGAAGCTTTCTTT.